This record concerns one T cell receptor (beta chain) sequence. The antigen is not known. The data were produced by immunoSEQ multiplex PCR, yet TCRdb's version contains in-frame clones alone and is incomplete. The data show about 70,000 clones, about nine tenths seen once. The sample originates from a study of T cell responses to AZD1222 COVID-19 vaccine. Study results and limitations: Dominant CD4 TCR responses targeted spike regions 160-218 and 743-854.

Germline V CDR1 and CDR2: SGHAT, FQNNGV. Deletions cut 2 bases from V and 0 bases from J, with 7 bases between. The CDR3 runs to 15 residues. This TCR came from an adult who received the AZD1222 COVID-19 vaccine. The starting material was peripheral blood, obtained 28 days after the second AZD1222 dose. The chain has TRBV11-2 and TRBJ2-2, with D uncertain. CDR3 sequence: CASSLLWSNTGELFF. The CDR3 nucleotides are TGTGCCAGCAGCTTACTTTGGTCGAACACCGGGGAGCTGTTTTTT.